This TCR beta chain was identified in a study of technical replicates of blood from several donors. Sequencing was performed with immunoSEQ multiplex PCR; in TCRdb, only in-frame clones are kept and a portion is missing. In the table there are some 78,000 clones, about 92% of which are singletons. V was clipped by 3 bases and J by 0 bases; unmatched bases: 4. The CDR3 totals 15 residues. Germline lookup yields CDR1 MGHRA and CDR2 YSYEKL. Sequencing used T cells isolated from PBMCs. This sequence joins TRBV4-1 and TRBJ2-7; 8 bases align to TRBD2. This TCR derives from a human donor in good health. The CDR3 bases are TGCGCCAGCAGCCAGAGGGGACTAGGCTCCTACGAGCAGTACTTC. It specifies CASSQRGLGSYEQYF.